This record looks at one TCR beta chain sequence and its context. Germline values: CDR1 SGHDT, CDR2 YYEEEE. V gave up 1 base and J gave up 0 bases; unmatched junction bases: 8. The CDR3 spans 18 residues. The data originate from a study of blood T cell repertoires in COVID-19. Background on the study: In each case, the material was cDNA or gDNA derived from T cells, B-cell-depleted T cells, or PBMCs.

The table came from immunoSEQ multiplex PCR; TCRdb's copy has only in-frame clones and leaves some out. In the table there are about 52,000 clones, approximately 82% of which are singletons. Sequencing was carried out using peripheral blood. The chain carries TRBV5-6 and TRBJ1-5, with TRBD1 matching 9 bases. The sequence was obtained from a man aged 65 to 79 with active COVID-19. The chain's CDR3 is CASSLWGGQGNSNQPQHF. The CDR3 nucleotides read TGTGCCAGCAGCTTGTGGGGGGGACAGGGTAATAGCAATCAGCCCCAGCATTTT.